Below are 11 T cell receptor beta chains sequenced from a single sample in a study of blood T cell repertoires in COVID-19. Some clones are missing from TCRdb's copy, which holds only in-frame ones; the method was immunoSEQ multiplex PCR. The data hold around 300,000 clones, with approximately 91% observed a single time. The source material was PBMCs or T cells enriched from blood (not recorded which). The receptors were gathered from a woman aged 40-49 years who had recovered from COVID-19.

The chain combines TRBV5-1 with TRBJ1-1; 8 bases are a match to TRBD1. V was clipped by 6 bases and J by 4 bases; unmatched bases: 8. Germline lookup yields CDR1 SGHRS and CDR2 YFSETQ. The CDR3 has 14 residues. CDR3 sequence (DNA): TGCGCCAGCACCCCGCGACAGGGGAGCACTGAAGCTTTCTTT. It translates to CASTPRQGSTEAFF.

The J gene is TRBJ2-1, the V gene TRBV6-5; 7 nucleotides align to TRBD1. This CDR3 contains 15 residues. The germline CDR1 and CDR2 sequences are MNHEY and SVGAGI. J lost 6 bases, V lost 6 bases, and 11 bases had no gene match. DNA for the CDR3: TGTGCCAGCAGAGTCCGGGACAGTCCTATCAATGAGCAGTTCTTC. Translation: CASRVRDSPINEQFF.

Of note for this clone: The same CDR3 can be traced to other DNA sequences in this sample. The chain links TRBV5-1 to TRBJ2-3; perhaps TRBD2 as D (5 bases). V lost 0 bases and J lost 0, with 5 bases in between. The germline CDR1 and CDR2 sequences are SGHRS and YFSETQ. CDR3 size: 14 residues. The CDR3: CASSLGTSTDTQYF. CDR3 coding DNA: TGCGCCAGCAGCTTGGGGACTAGCACAGATACGCAGTATTTT.

The chain links TRBV6-5 to TRBJ2-5; a weak D match, TRBD2 (7 bases). V lost 0 bases and J 4 bases, leaving 15 bases between the germline ends. The CDR3 spans 16 residues. Germline CDR1 is MNHEY and CDR2 is SVGAGI. This CDR3 reads CASSYSGGAAGETQYF. The CDR3 DNA follows: TGTGCCAGCAGTTACTCGGGGGGGGCGGCCGGAGAGACCCAGTACTTC.

The chain joins TRBV18 to TRBJ1-4; TRBD1 matches at 7 bases. The CDR3 has 15 amino acids. Germline-derived CDR1 and CDR2 are KGHSH and LQKENI. V was clipped by 6 bases and J by 0 bases; unmatched bases: 4. In nucleotides, the CDR3 is TGTGCCAGCTCGGGCACAGGGGCAACTAATGAAAAACTGTTTTTT. This sequence encodes CASSGTGATNEKLFF.

V is TRBV18 and J is TRBJ1-1; 9 bases map to TRBD1. Germline trimming cut 1 base from V and 1 base from J; bases unmatched to any gene: 1. The CDR3 consists of 15 residues. Germline assignment: CDR1 KGHSH and CDR2 LQKENI. The CDR3: CASSPRQGGNTEAFF. DNA of the CDR3: TGTGCCAGCTCACCACGACAGGGGGGGAACACTGAAGCTTTCTTT.

The CDR3 DNA reads as TGTGCCAGCAGCGTAGCAACAGGGGTATATGGCTACACCTTC. Protein: CASSVATGVYGYTF. The V call is TRBV9, the J call TRBJ1-2; 7 bases are shared with TRBD1. V shed 0 bases and J 5 bases; nucleotides not matched to a gene: 4. CDR1 is SGDLS and CDR2 is YYNGEE in the germline V gene. The CDR3 is made up of 14 amino acids.

This chain joins TRBV5-5 and TRBJ2-7; 8 bases are a match to TRBD2. This CDR3 has 14 residues. V shed 7 bases and J 1 base; nucleotides not matched to a gene: 7. CDR1 and CDR2 from the germline V gene are SGHKS and YYEKEE (reference sequence). CDR3 in amino acids: CASARRGDSYEQYF. The CDR3 nucleotides read TGTGCCAGCGCCCGGCGGGGGGATTCCTACGAGCAGTACTTC.

The V gene is TRBV7-2, the J gene TRBJ1-4; possible D gene TRBD1, 5 bases. V lost 5 bases, J lost 2 bases, and 15 bases lay in between. Germline lookup yields CDR1 SGHTA and CDR2 FQGNSA. The length of the CDR3 is 16 residues. DNA of the CDR3: TGTGCCAGCAGCCCTTATTTAGGGGCGACTAATGAAAAACTGTTTTTT. Translating it yields CASSPYLGATNEKLFF.

This clone was seen just once. CDR3 nucleotide sequence: TGTGCCAGCAGTCCCCAGGGAGGGACCCAGTACTTC. It yields the protein CASSPQGGTQYF. The chain recombines TRBV12-3 or TRBV12-4 with TRBJ2-5, with D maybe TRBD2 (6 bases). This CDR3 is built from 12 residues. With 5 bases removed from V and 7 bases from J, the gap between germline ends came to 11 bases.

The V gene is TRBV9, the J gene TRBJ2-3; a possible D gene is TRBD2 (6 bases). Trimming left V 0 bases short and J 2 bases short, with 16 bases between. This CDR3 region has 17 residues. CDR1 and CDR2 (germline): SGDLS, YYNGEE. The CDR3 nucleotides read TGTGCCAGCAGCGTAGGGGCGTCTAGCGATTTCACAGATACGCAGTATTTT. It specifies CASSVGASSDFTDTQYF.